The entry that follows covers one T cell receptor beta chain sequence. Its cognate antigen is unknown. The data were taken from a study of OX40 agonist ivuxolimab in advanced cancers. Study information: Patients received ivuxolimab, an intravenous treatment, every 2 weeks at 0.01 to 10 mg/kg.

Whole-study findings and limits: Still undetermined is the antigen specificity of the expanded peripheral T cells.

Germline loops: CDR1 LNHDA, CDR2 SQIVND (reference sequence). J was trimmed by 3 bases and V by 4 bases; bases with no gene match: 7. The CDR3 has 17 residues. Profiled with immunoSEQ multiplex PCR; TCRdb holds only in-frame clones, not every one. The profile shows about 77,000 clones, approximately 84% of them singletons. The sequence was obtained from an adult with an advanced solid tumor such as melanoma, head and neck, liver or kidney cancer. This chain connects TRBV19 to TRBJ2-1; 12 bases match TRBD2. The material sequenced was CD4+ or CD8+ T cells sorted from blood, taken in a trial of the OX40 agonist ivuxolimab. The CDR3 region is CASSTGLAGPIYNEQFF. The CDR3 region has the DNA TGTGCCAGTAGTACTGGACTAGCGGGACCTATCTACAATGAGCAGTTCTTC.